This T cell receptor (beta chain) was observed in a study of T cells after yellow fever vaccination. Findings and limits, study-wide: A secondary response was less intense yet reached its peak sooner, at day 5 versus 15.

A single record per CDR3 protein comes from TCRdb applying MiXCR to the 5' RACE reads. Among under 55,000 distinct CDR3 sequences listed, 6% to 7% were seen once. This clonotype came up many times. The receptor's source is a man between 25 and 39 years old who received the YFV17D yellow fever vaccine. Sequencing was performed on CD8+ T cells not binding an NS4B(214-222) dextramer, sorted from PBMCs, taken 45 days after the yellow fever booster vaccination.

CDR3: CSVWKNTGELFF. DNA of the CDR3: TGCAGCGTTTGGAAGAACACCGGGGAGCTGTTTTTT. V is TRBV29-1 and J is TRBJ2-2; D not certain. CDR1 and CDR2 (germline): SQVTM, ANQGSEA. The germline V and J ends were trimmed by 5 bases and 1 base, with 5 bases remaining between them. This CDR3 contains 12 residues.